The 21 T cell receptor beta chains reported below all come from one sample, sequenced in a study of memory CD4+ T cells and cytomegalovirus serostatus. Only in-frame clones appear in the TCRdb table, and some are missing; sequencing was by immunoSEQ multiplex PCR. The data show 25,000 to 40,000 clones, roughly 80% seen once. The sort gate was single viable CD3+CD4+CD8-CD45RO+ cells for memory CD4+ T cells. Sequences were obtained from memory CD4+ T cells from blood. The receptors come from an adult in good health and CMV-seronegative. Some clones in this sample may be carry-over from other donors' samples.

The gene calls are TRBV10-2 and TRBJ1-1; D ambiguous. CDR1 and CDR2 (germline): WSHSY, SAAADI. Trimming took off 6 bases at V and 8 bases at J, with 13 bases between the two ends. The CDR3 sequence is 12 residues long. The chain's CDR3 is CASSPGSSEAFF. The CDR3 nucleotides are TGCGCCAGCAGCCCGGGATCTAGCGAAGCTTTCTTT.

There are a few counts of this clone. The chain links TRBV2 to TRBJ1-1; D uncertain. CDR3 size: 12 residues. V lost 7 bases, J lost 1 base, and 7 bases lay in between. Germline assignment: CDR1 SNHLY and CDR2 FYNNEI. CDR3 in amino acids: CASIRWNTEAFF. The DNA of the CDR3 is TGTGCCAGCATAAGATGGAACACTGAAGCTTTCTTT.

The chain uses TRBV7-9 and TRBJ2-7; D is perhaps TRBD1 or TRBD2 (5 bases each). The V and J ends lost 1 base and 3 bases respectively, with 13 bases between them. The CDR3 is made up of 15 amino acids. Germline-derived CDR1 and CDR2 are SEHNR and FQNEAQ (reference sequence). The CDR3 nucleotides are TGTGCCAGCAGCTTAGGTGGGGGATCGGACTACGAGCAGTACTTC. Translating gives CASSLGGGSDYEQYF. Variable domain in full (rest from reference TRBV7-9 and TRBJ2-7): DTGVSQNPRHKITKRGQNVTFRCDPISEHNRLYWYRQTLGQGPEFLTYFQNEAQLEKSRLLSDRFSAERPKGSFSTLEIQRTEQGDSAMYLCASSLGGGSDYEQYFGPGTRLTVT.

The gene calls are TRBV7-9 and TRBJ1-2, with a weak D call TRBD1 (5 bases). The CDR3 is made up of 16 amino acids. The ends were cut back, 7 bases at V and 2 bases at J, with 20 bases in the middle. Germline-derived CDR1 and CDR2 are SEHNR and FQNEAQ (reference sequence). The CDR3 is CASTLSLGRGNYGYTF. As DNA, the CDR3 is TGTGCCAGCACCCTATCCCTAGGCCGGGGGAACTATGGCTACACCTTC.

The gene calls are TRBV7-9 and TRBJ1-4; maybe TRBD1 (5 bases). The CDR3 is made up of 16 amino acids. V shed 5 bases and J shed 8 bases, with 21 bases lying between them. The germline gives CDR1 SEHNR, CDR2 FQNEAQ (reference sequence). The CDR3 DNA is TGTGCCAGCAGCCTAGGGTTCAGGGATTGGTCCGAAAAACTGTTTTTT. Translated, it gives CASSLGFRDWSEKLFF.

V usage is TRBV19 and J usage is TRBJ1-1; unclear D gene. V shed 3 bases and J shed 0 bases, with 14 bases lying between them. Looked up from germline, CDR1 is LNHDA and CDR2 is SQIVND (reference sequence). The CDR3 is 16 amino acids. The CDR3 protein is CASSIWGNSLNTEAFF. Written as DNA, the CDR3 is TGTGCCAGTAGTATTTGGGGTAACAGCTTGAACACTGAAGCTTTCTTT.

This chain links TRBV2 with TRBJ2-7; possible D gene TRBD1, 6 bases. Deletions cut 7 bases from V and 6 bases from J, with 16 bases between. This CDR3 comprises 13 residues. Germline assignment: CDR1 SNHLY and CDR2 FYNNEI. In nucleotides, the CDR3 is TGTGCCAGCAATACGGACAGCCCCTTCGAGCAGTACTTC. Its protein product is CASNTDSPFEQYF.

V usage is TRBV29-1 and J usage is TRBJ1-2; TRBD1 agrees at 7 bases. Germline V CDR1 and CDR2: SQVTM, ANQGSEA. The CDR3 extends over 11 amino acids. CDR3 residues: CSTRGLEGYTF. The CDR3, as DNA: TGCAGTACCAGGGGGTTAGAGGGCTACACCTTC.

The chain uses TRBV7-2 and TRBJ1-1; tentative D call: TRBD1 (6 bases). Trimming left V 3 bases short and J 6 bases short, with 11 bases between. The CDR3 totals 13 residues. CDR1 SGHTA and CDR2 FQGNSA come from the germline V gene. The CDR3 coding sequence is TGTGCCAGCAGCTTCTCAAGGGGGGCTGAAGCTTTCTTT. Amino acids: CASSFSRGAEAFF.

This chain connects TRBV30 to TRBJ2-1, with 12 bases identical to TRBD2. The CDR3 extends over 17 amino acids. The germline gives CDR1 GTSNPN, CDR2 SVGIG (reference sequence). The V gene end was trimmed by 3 bases and the J gene end by 4 bases; junction bases not matched to a gene: 10. CDR3 sequence (DNA): TGTGCCTGGAGCCGCATACTAGCGGGGGGCTTTTACAATGAGCAGTTCTTC. Encoded protein: CAWSRILAGGFYNEQFF.

The chain uses TRBV10-3 and TRBJ1-2; 7 bases map to TRBD1. V trimming: 6 bases; J trimming: 0 bases; junction bases outside the gene matches: 7. CDR1 and CDR2 from the germline V gene are ENHRY and SYGVKD. The CDR3 has 15 residues. Here the CDR3 DNA reads TGTGCCATCAGCCAAGACAGGGAGTCTAACTATGGCTACACCTTC. Protein sequence: CAISQDRESNYGYTF.

The CDR3 nucleotides are TGTGCCAGCAGCTTAGCTGCGACTAGCTCCTACGAGCAGTACTTC. It yields the protein CASSLAATSSYEQYF. V is TRBV11-2 and J is TRBJ2-7; perhaps TRBD2 as D (6 bases). The CDR3 length is 15 residues. Germline CDR1 is SGHAT and CDR2 is FQNNGV. V gave up 1 base and J gave up 0 bases, with 10 bases separating them.

The chain employs TRBV6-1 and TRBJ1-5; 11 nucleotides line up with TRBD1. With V trimmed by 5 bases and J by 7 bases, 4 bases remained unmatched. Germline V gives CDR1 MNHNS, CDR2 SASEGT. The CDR3 runs to 14 residues. CDR3 amino acids: CASSRDRGKQPQHF. The CDR3 DNA reads TGTGCCAGCAGTAGGGACAGGGGGAAACAGCCCCAGCATTTT.

The chain joins TRBV11-1 to TRBJ2-1, with a tentative D call TRBD1 (7 bases). This CDR3 region has 14 residues. Per germline, CDR1 SGHAT and CDR2 FQDESV (reference sequence). Deletions cut 5 bases from V and 6 bases from J, with 14 bases between. This CDR3 reads CASSQRGRGNEQFF. The CDR3 nucleotides read TGTGCCAGCAGCCAAAGGGGGCGGGGCAATGAGCAGTTCTTC.

This clone was counted a single time. V and J are TRBV9 and TRBJ1-4; no firm D call. Germline lookup yields CDR1 SGDLS and CDR2 YYNGEE. The CDR3 length is 16 residues. V gave up 4 bases and J gave up 0 bases, with 13 bases separating them. The CDR3 DNA follows: TGTGCCAGCAGCCATCTGACACCCGCAACTAATGAAAAACTGTTTTTT. The encoded protein is CASSHLTPATNEKLFF.

This chain connects TRBV2 to TRBJ1-1, with D tentatively TRBD1 (6 bases). The germline V gene encodes CDR1 SNHLY and CDR2 FYNNEI. The CDR3 is made up of 15 amino acids. Trimming shortened V by 6 bases and J by 4 bases, and 18 bases separated the two germline ends. CDR3 nucleotide sequence: TGTGCCAGCAGCACTGGAGGACGGGGGGCCACTGAAGCTTTCTTT. This codes for CASSTGGRGATEAFF.

V is TRBV4-3 and J is TRBJ2-7, with TRBD1 as a possible D gene (5 bases). The V and J ends lost 3 bases and 9 bases respectively, with 18 bases between them. Germline CDR1 is LGHNA and CDR2 is YSLEER. This CDR3 has 14 amino acids. The chain's CDR3 is CASSQHNKGEVQYF. The CDR3 nucleotides read TGCGCCAGCAGCCAGCATAACAAAGGGGAAGTGCAGTACTTC.

The rearrangement links TRBV28 to TRBJ1-2; 8 bases map to TRBD1. This CDR3 is built from 16 residues. In germline, CDR1 is MDHEN, CDR2 SYDVKM. V dropped 2 bases and J dropped 8; count of bases not matched to a gene: 13. The CDR3 nucleotides read TGTGCCAGCAGTTTAGGGGGGACAGGCAACGGAGGCGGCTACACCTTC. It codes for CASSLGGTGNGGGYTF.

This clone was observed a handful of times. This sequence joins TRBV11-2 and TRBJ1-1; D unclear. Per the germline V gene, CDR1 is SGHAT and CDR2 is FQNNGV. The length of the CDR3 is 11 residues. Trimming removed 2 bases from V and 6 bases from J, with 4 bases in between. Written as DNA, the CDR3 is TGTGCCAGCAGCTTAATGTCTGAAGCTTTCTTT. Translated, it gives CASSLMSEAFF. Variable domain in full (rest from reference TRBV11-2 and TRBJ1-1): EAGVAQSPRYKIIEKRQSVAFWCNPISGHATLYWYQQILGQGPKLLIQFQNNGVVDDSQLPKDRFSAERLKGVDSTLKIQPAKLEDSAVYLCASSLMSEAFFGQGTRLTVV.

The chain has TRBV5-4 and TRBJ1-2; D is unclear. The length of the CDR3 is 13 residues. Germline V CDR1 and CDR2: SGHNT, YYREEE (reference sequence). Trimming removed 4 bases from V and 4 bases from J, with 11 bases in between. In nucleotides, the CDR3 is TGTGCCAGCAGCCACCCGGACTCCTATGGCTACACCTTC. As protein: CASSHPDSYGYTF.

The V gene is TRBV5-1, the J gene TRBJ2-7, with TRBD2 as a possible D gene (6 bases). Looked up from germline, CDR1 is SGHRS and CDR2 is YFSETQ. The CDR3 sequence is 15 residues long. Trimming left V 4 bases short and J 7 bases short, with 21 bases between. The CDR3 loop reads CASSLQEGGGIEQYF. The DNA of the CDR3 is TGCGCCAGCAGCCTCCAAGAGGGTGGCGGGATTGAGCAGTACTTC.